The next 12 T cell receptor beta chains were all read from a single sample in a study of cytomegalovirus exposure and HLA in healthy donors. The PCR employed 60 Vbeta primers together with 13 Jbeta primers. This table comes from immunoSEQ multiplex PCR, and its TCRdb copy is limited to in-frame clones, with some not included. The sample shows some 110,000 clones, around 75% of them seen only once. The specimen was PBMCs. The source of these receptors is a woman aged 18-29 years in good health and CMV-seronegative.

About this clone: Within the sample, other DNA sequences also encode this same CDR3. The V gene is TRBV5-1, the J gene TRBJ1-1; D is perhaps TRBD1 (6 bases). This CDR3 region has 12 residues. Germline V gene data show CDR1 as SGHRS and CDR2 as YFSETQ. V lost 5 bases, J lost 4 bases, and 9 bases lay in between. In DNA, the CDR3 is TGCGCCAGCAGTTTACAGGGCACTGAAGCTTTCTTT. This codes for CASSLQGTEAFF.

CDR3 DNA sequence: TGTGCCAGCAGCGTAGGTGGGCTCTCCTACAATGAGCAGTTCTTC. Protein product: CASSVGGLSYNEQFF. The genes are TRBV9 and TRBJ2-1; D is unclear. CDR3 size: 15 residues. The V gene lost 0 bases and the J gene lost 0 bases, with 7 bases spanning the gap. CDR1 is SGDLS, CDR2 YYNGEE, per germline.

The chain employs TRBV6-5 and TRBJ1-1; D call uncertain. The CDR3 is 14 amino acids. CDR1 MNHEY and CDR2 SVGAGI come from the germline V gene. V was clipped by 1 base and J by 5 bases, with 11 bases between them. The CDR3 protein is CASSYLGPGTEAFF. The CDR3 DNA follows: TGTGCCAGCAGTTACTTAGGACCGGGGACTGAAGCTTTCTTT.

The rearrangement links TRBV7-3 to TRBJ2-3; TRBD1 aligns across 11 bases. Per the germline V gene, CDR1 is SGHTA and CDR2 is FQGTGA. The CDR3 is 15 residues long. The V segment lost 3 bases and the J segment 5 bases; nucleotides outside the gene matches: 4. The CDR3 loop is CASSFGQGARDTQYF. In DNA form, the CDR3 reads TGTGCCAGCAGCTTTGGACAGGGGGCAAGAGATACGCAGTATTTT.

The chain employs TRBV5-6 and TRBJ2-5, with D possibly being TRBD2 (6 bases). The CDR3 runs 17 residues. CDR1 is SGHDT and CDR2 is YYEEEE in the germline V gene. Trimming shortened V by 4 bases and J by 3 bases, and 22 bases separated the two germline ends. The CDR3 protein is CASSLLASGDSKETQYF. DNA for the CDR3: TGTGCCAGCAGCCTTTTAGCTTCGGGGGATTCTAAAGAGACCCAGTACTTC.

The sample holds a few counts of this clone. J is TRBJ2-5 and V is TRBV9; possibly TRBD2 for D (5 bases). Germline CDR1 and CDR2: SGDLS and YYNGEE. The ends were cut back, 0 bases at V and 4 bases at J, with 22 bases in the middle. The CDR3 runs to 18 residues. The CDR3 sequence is CASSVATSQRFLPETQYF. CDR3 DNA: TGTGCCAGCAGCGTAGCTACCTCCCAGCGGTTCTTGCCAGAGACCCAGTACTTC.

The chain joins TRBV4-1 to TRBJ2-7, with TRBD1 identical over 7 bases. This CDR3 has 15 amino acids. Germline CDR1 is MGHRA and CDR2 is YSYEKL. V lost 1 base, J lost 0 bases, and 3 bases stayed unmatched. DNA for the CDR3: TGCGCCAGCAGCCAAGGGGGGACAGCCTCCTACGAGCAGTACTTC. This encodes CASSQGGTASYEQYF.

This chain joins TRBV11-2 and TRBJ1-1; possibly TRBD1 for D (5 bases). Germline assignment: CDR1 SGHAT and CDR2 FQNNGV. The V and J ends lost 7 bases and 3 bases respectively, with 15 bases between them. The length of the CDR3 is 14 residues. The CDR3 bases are TGTGCCAGCACCCCGGTCGGGGGGGACACTGAAGCTTTCTTT. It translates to CASTPVGGDTEAFF.

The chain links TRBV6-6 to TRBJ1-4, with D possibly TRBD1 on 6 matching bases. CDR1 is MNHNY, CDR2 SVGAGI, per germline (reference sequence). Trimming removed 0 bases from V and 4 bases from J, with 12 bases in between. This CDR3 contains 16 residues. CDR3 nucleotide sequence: TGTGCCAGCAGTTACTCAGGGGGTGGCTTTAATGAAAAACTGTTTTTT. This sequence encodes CASSYSGGGFNEKLFF.

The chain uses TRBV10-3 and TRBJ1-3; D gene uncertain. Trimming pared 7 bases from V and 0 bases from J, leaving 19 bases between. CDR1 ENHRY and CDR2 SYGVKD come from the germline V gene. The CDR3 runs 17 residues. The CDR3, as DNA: TGTGCCATCAAAGTTGGCTGGATAGACAACTCTGGAAACACCATATATTTT. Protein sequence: CAIKVGWIDNSGNTIYF.

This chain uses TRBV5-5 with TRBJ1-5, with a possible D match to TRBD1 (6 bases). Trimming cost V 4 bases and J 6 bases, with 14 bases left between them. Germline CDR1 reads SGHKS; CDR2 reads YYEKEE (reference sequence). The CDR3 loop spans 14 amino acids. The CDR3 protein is CASSPGTKRQPQHF. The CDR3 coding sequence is TGTGCCAGCAGCCCCGGGACAAAACGTCAGCCCCAGCATTTT.

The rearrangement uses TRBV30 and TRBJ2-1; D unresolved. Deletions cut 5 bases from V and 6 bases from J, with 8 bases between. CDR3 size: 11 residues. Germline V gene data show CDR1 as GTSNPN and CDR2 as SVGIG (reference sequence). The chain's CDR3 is CAWGATNEQFF. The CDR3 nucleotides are TGTGCCTGGGGAGCTACCAATGAGCAGTTCTTC.